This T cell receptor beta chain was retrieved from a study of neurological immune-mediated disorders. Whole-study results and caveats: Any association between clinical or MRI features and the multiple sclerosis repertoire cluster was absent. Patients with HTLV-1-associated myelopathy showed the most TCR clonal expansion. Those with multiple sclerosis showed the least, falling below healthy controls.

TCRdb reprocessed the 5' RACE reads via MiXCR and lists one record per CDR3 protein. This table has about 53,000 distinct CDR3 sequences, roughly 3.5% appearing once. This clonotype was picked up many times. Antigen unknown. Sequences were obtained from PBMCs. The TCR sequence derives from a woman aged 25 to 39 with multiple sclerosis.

The DNA for the CDR3 is TGTGCCAGCAGTTTCCCGGTTATGGGTTCACCCCTCCACTTT. Its translation is CASSFPVMGSPLHF. This rearrangement joins TRBV12-3 or TRBV12-4 to TRBJ1-6, with D hard to call. The CDR3 covers 14 residues. Trimming cost V 3 bases and J 9 bases, with 12 bases left between them.